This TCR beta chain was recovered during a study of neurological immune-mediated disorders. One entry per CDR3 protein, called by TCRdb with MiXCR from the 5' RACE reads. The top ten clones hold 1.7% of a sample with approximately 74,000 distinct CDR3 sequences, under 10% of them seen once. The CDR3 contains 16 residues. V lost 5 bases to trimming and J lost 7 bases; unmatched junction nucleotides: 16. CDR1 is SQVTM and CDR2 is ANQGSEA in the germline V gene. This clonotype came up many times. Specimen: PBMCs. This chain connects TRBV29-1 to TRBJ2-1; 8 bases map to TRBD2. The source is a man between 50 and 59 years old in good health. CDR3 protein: CSVQIGVGGAQNEQFF. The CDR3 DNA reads TGCAGCGTTCAAATTGGCGTCGGGGGGGCCCAAAATGAGCAGTTCTTC.